Following are 19 T cell receptor beta chains from one sample sequenced in a study of T cells after yellow fever vaccination. TCRdb reprocessed the 5' RACE reads via MiXCR and lists one record per CDR3 protein. The sample lists about 260,000 distinct CDR3 sequences; 3.6% were seen once. The sequenced sample was PBMCs, obtained 15 days after the yellow fever booster vaccination. The receptor set was obtained from a man between 18 and 29 years old who received the YFV17D yellow fever vaccine.

This clonotype has at least ten counts. The chain employs TRBV20-1 and TRBJ2-2; D is unclear. This CDR3 spans 14 amino acids. Germline V gene sequence: CDR1 DFQATT, CDR2 SNEGSKA (reference sequence). V was trimmed by 4 bases and J by 0 bases, leaving 9 bases between them. CDR3 sequence reads: CSANRGPNTGELFF. CDR3 bases: TGCAGTGCTAATAGAGGACCGAACACCGGGGAGCTGTTTTTT.

This clonotype has ten or more counts. The chain is built from TRBV6-2 or TRBV6-3 and TRBJ1-2, with a weak D call TRBD1 (5 bases). Deletions cut 5 bases from V and 2 bases from J, with 12 bases between. Looked up from germline, CDR1 is MNHEY and CDR2 is SVGEGT. The CDR3 contains 14 residues. In DNA, the CDR3 is TGTGCCAGCAGTCGTGGTGGGACCAACTATGGCTACACCTTC. This encodes CASSRGGTNYGYTF.

This clonotype was detected many times. The genes are TRBV23-1 and TRBJ2-7; weak D call: TRBD2 (5 bases). TRBV23-1 is identified as an open reading frame with a role that is uncertain. CDR3 length: 13 amino acids. Trimming pared 6 bases from V and 5 bases from J, leaving 14 bases between. The DNA of the CDR3 is TGCGCCAGCAGAGCGGAAGGGATCGACGAGCAGTACGTC. Translation: CASRAEGIDEQYV.

This clonotype was detected many times. V usage is TRBV5-1 and J usage is TRBJ2-1; 9 bases align to TRBD2. Trimming at V came to 0 bases and at J to 0 bases, leaving 7 bases not matched to a gene. The germline gives CDR1 SGHRS, CDR2 YFSETQ. This CDR3 spans 18 amino acids. In nucleotides, the CDR3 is TGCGCCAGCAGCTTGGCCTCGCTAGCGGGGAGCTCCTACAATGAGCAGTTCTTC. It codes for CASSLASLAGSSYNEQFF.

This clonotype was recorded at least ten times. The gene calls are TRBV5-4 and TRBJ1-2, with 7 bases that match TRBD1. The CDR3 consists of 13 residues. The V and J ends lost 2 bases and 3 bases, in that order; junction bases with no gene match: 1. The germline V gene encodes CDR1 SGHNT and CDR2 YYREEE (reference sequence). CDR3: CASSFQGDYGYTF. In DNA form, the CDR3 reads TGTGCCAGCAGCTTTCAGGGGGACTATGGCTACACCTTC. The full variable domain, completed using reference TRBV5-4 and TRBJ1-2, is ETGVTQSPTHLIKTRGQQVTLRCSSQSGHNTVSWYQQALGQGPQFIFQYYREEENGRGNFPPRFSGLQFPNYSSELNVNALELDDSALYLCASSFQGDYGYTFGSGTRLTVV.

This clonotype showed up many times. The chain is built from TRBV12-3 or TRBV12-4 and TRBJ1-4; D possibly corresponds to TRBD1 (5 bases). Trimming removed 6 bases at V and 5 bases at J, with 13 bases between. This CDR3 comprises 14 residues. In DNA form, the CDR3 reads TGTGCCAGCAGACGTGACAGACCCAATGAAAAACTGTTTTTT. It codes for CASRRDRPNEKLFF.

This clonotype was detected ten times or more. A junction boundary mismatches the germline segment, possibly from a read error. The gene calls are TRBV20-1 and TRBJ2-5; 7 bases match TRBD1. CDR3 size: 14 residues. The germline CDR1 and CDR2 sequences are DFQATT and SNEGSKA (reference sequence). DNA of the CDR3: TGCAGTGCTGGAGAAGTAAGGGGGCGAGAGACCCAGTACTTC. As protein: CSAGEVRGRETQYF.

This clonotype has at least ten counts. The J gene is TRBJ1-2, the V gene TRBV18; TRBD1 agrees at 10 bases. Per germline, CDR1 KGHSH and CDR2 LQKENI. Trimming cost V 5 bases and J 7 bases; bases outside gene matches: 7. The CDR3 totals 14 residues. The CDR3 here is CASSTGRDRGGYTF. CDR3 DNA: TGTGCCAGCTCAACGGGCCGGGACAGGGGTGGCTACACCTTC. Based on the CDR3 plus reference TRBV18 and TRBJ1-2, the full variable domain is NAGVMQNPRHLVRRRGQEARLRCSPMKGHSHVYWYRQLPEEGLKFMVYLQKENIIDESGMPKERFSAEFPKEGPSILRIQQVVRGDSAAYFCASSTGRDRGGYTFGSGTRLTVV.

This clonotype was seen ten or more times. V usage is TRBV6-5 and J usage is TRBJ2-3, with D possibly being TRBD1 (5 bases). The V gene lost 0 bases and the J gene lost 4 bases, with 8 bases spanning the gap. Looked up from germline, CDR1 is MNHEY and CDR2 is SVGAGI. There are 14 residues in the CDR3. The CDR3 here is CASSYSRRADTQYF. CDR3 DNA: TGTGCCAGCAGTTACTCTCGCAGGGCAGATACGCAGTATTTT.

This clonotype was seen repeatedly, ten times or more. The rearrangement links TRBV7-8 to TRBJ1-5, with 8 bases identical to TRBD1. The CDR3 has 15 residues. J was trimmed by 7 bases and V by 5 bases; bases with no gene match: 10. CDR1 is SGHVS and CDR2 is FQNEAQ in the germline V gene. CDR3 sequence reads: CASSVLGQAGQPQHF. The DNA for the CDR3 is TGTGCCAGCAGCGTACTGGGACAGGCGGGGCAGCCCCAGCATTTT. The full variable domain, rest sourced from reference TRBV7-8 and TRBJ1-5, is GAGVSQSPRYKVAKRGQDVALRCDPISGHVSLFWYQQALGQGPEFLTYFQNEAQLDKSGLPSDRFFAERPEGSVSTLKIQRTQQEDSAVYLCASSVLGQAGQPQHFGDGTRLSIL.

This clonotype came up many times. The V gene is TRBV6-2 or TRBV6-3, the J gene TRBJ2-1; 9 bases match TRBD2. Germline CDR1 MNHEY, CDR2 SVGEGT. V lost 2 bases and J lost 5; bases outside the gene matches: 7. This CDR3 has 16 residues. DNA of the CDR3: TGTGCCAGCAGTTACCTTTGGGAGCGGGGGGACAATGAGCAGTTCTTC. It is translated as CASSYLWERGDNEQFF.

This clonotype was recorded many times. V usage is TRBV18 and J usage is TRBJ2-1; 12 positions agree with TRBD2. Germline CDR1 and CDR2: KGHSH and LQKENI. The V gene end was trimmed by 2 bases and the J gene end by 9 bases; junction bases not matched to a gene: 8. The CDR3 extends over 16 amino acids. CDR3 bases: TGTGCCAGCTCACCAGCTAGCGGGGGGGCCGGTATTGAGCAGTTCTTC. Its protein is CASSPASGGAGIEQFF.

Many counts were recorded for this clonotype. The chain employs TRBV6-2 or TRBV6-3 and TRBJ1-1; TRBD1 matches 8 bases. The CDR3 has 15 residues. Germline values: CDR1 MNHEY, CDR2 SVGEGT. The junction had 7 bases not matched to a gene; V was cut back by 7 bases and J by 0 bases. The CDR3 loop is CASKTGANLNTEAFF. CDR3 in DNA: TGTGCCAGCAAGACAGGGGCCAATCTGAACACTGAAGCTTTCTTT.

This clonotype was seen many times. The V call is TRBV7-6, the J call TRBJ2-1; 10 bases fit TRBD1. The germline CDR1 and CDR2 sequences are SGHVS and FNYEAQ. The CDR3 covers 15 residues. After removal of 2 bases from V and 8 bases from J, the junction contained 6 bases not matched to a gene. CDR3 loop: CASSLRGQGRDEQFF. The DNA of the CDR3 is TGTGCCAGCAGCTTACGGGGACAGGGGAGGGATGAGCAGTTCTTC.

This clonotype appeared many times. This chain connects TRBV18 to TRBJ2-7; 7 bases match TRBD1. With V trimmed by 4 bases and J by 6 bases, 9 bases remained unmatched. The CDR3 loop spans 14 amino acids. Germline V gene lookup returns CDR1 KGHSH and CDR2 LQKENI. The CDR3 coding sequence is TGTGCCAGCTCACTTGGCGACAGGGTTACCGAGCAGTACGTC. This codes for CASSLGDRVTEQYV.

In its sample, this clonotype was seen many times. The V and J genes are TRBV5-1 and TRBJ2-5, with TRBD1 as a possible D gene (6 bases). Trimming stripped 4 bases from V and 1 base from J, with 11 bases between. Germline V lookup: CDR1 SGHRS, CDR2 YFSETQ. The CDR3 contains 14 residues. The CDR3 spells CASSQGHSQETQYF. The CDR3 region has the DNA TGCGCCAGCAGCCAGGGACACAGCCAAGAGACCCAGTACTTC.

The sample holds many counts of this clonotype. The chain links TRBV18 to TRBJ1-5; weak D call: TRBD1 (5 bases). CDR3 length equals 15 residues. Trimming pared 1 base from V and 6 bases from J, leaving 13 bases between. Germline V CDR1 and CDR2: KGHSH, LQKENI. The CDR3 nucleotides are TGTGCCAGCTCACCACAGGGGCGCCTCGGTCAGCCCCAGCATTTT. Translated: CASSPQGRLGQPQHF.

This clonotype was seen ten or more times. V and J are TRBV6-6 and TRBJ2-6; 7 bases agree with TRBD1. J gave up 0 bases and V 5 bases, and 7 bases lay outside the gene matches. This CDR3 region has 17 residues. From germline, CDR1 is MNHNY and CDR2 SVGAGI (reference sequence). In DNA form, the CDR3 reads TGTGCCAGCAGTCCGACCGGGACAGTCTCTGGGGCCAACGTCCTGACTTTC. Translated: CASSPTGTVSGANVLTF.

This clonotype occurred many times. This chain connects TRBV7-2 to TRBJ2-2, with TRBD1 identical over 9 bases. This CDR3 has 16 residues. Germline V gene sequence: CDR1 SGHTA, CDR2 FQGNSA. V lost 1 base to trimming and J lost 6 bases; unmatched junction nucleotides: 6. The CDR3 DNA reads TGTGCCAGCAGCTTAGTCGGGACAGGGTTAGCCGGGGAGCTGTTTTTT. It codes for CASSLVGTGLAGELFF.